This T cell receptor beta chain was obtained from a study of shared clonotypes between healthy human individuals (dated by TCRdb to the early 2020s). As for the study more broadly: A few men and two women, aged 18 to 49 years, made up the cohort. For each donor, CD4 naive and CD4 memory were each run on three plates, CD8 naive on two plates, and CD8 memory on one plate. To estimate repertoire size and how much clonotype sharing occurs between individuals, the study deeply sequenced the blood TCR repertoires of five healthy adults. Different laboratories and diverse techniques were used to prepare libraries and sequence TCR repertoires, to increase sequencing depth and limit assay-specific biases. Leukapheresis yielded between about 0.9 and 9.5 billion PBMCs per donor. Overall results and qualifications from the work: Compared with non-shared clonotypes, clonotypes shared by all four sorted-subset donors had higher generation probabilities. Because the study included a small number of donors, the genetic and exposure-history diversity represented was limited. Estimated clonotype richness was generally larger for naive than for memory subsets. Incomplete sequencing was indicated by rarefaction of sorted-subset datasets, despite the large sequencing depth. Across a handful of donors, around 5.4% of naive CD4, 3.5% of naive CD8, 2.3% of memory CD4, and approximately 0.4% of memory CD8 clonotypes were shared. Sampling was limited to blood, and TCR repertoires in tissue likely differ from TCR repertoires in blood. Pairwise subsampling led to the expectation that sequencing depth would affect the degree of clonotype sharing among donors.

For the CD8 naive samples, CD45RO-negative cells were positively selected for CCR7, yielding a CD45RA+CCR7+ population from which TemRA cells were excluded. The donors were healthy, HIV-negative adults who had no recently reported acute infections or vaccinations. Every donor was a Caucasian adult living in Nashville, Tennessee, USA. Blood was collected by leukapheresis, and PBMCs were isolated by Ficoll-Histopaque density gradient centrifugation and then cryopreserved in liquid nitrogen vapor phase. Purity and quantity of every magnetically sorted T cell population were checked by analytical flow cytometry. Genomic DNA was isolated from each sorted fraction and quantified by UV absorbance on a Nanodrop 2000c. The germline V gene encodes CDR1 SGHAT and CDR2 FQNNGV. V is trimmed back by 5 bases and J by 4 bases, and the junction contains 6 bases that no gene match accounts for. From the cysteine up to the phenylalanine, the CDR3 has a length of 15 residues. Of the read, only the CDR3 DNA is kept; its 45 bases are in frame from base 1.

Using the deep immunoSEQ assay, multiplex PCR amplified TCR CDR3 regions from genomic DNA. For each cell subset, the extracted genomic DNA was distributed evenly across all wells of several immunoSEQ 96-well plates, and each plate served as one replicate. For sorted subsets, each replicate PCR was loaded with about 200 ng genomic DNA, equivalent to roughly 30,000 T cell genomes. The purified libraries were quantified using a Qubit 3.0 fluorometer, sized with a Bioanalyzer 2100, and then quantified again using the KAPA Library Quantification kit. Each immunoSEQ 96-well plate was sequenced on its own single-read 150-cycle Illumina NextSeq 550 flow cell. The study's own analysis went as follows. The immunoSEQ output contained only junctional sequences without quality scores, so filtering could not match that applied to full-length reads. To assign V/J genes and CDR3, sequences were annotated using PyIR, a Python wrapper for IgBLAST v1.9, with IMGT germline references. Reads with weak V/J assignments (E-value above 1e-6), missing CDR3, stop codons, out-of-frame junctions, or ambiguous translated residues were removed. V3J clonotypes were defined as sequences sharing an identical inferred V gene, J gene, and CDR3 amino acid sequence. The percentage overlap between two repertoires was calculated by dividing the number of shared unique clonotypes by the size of the smaller repertoire. RTK rarefaction, the Chao1 estimator, and Recon v2.1 estimates of unobserved clonotypes were used to assess repertoire richness. Generation probabilities were computed with OLGA for all TCRbeta clonotypes obtained by the gDNA method from a handful of donors. Held by TCRdb, this immuneACCESS table contains in-frame sequences only and omits some clones. Under half of the omission traces to an unresolved V gene where checked; the cause of the rest is unknown. V, J and clone size are taken as reported in that table, and D and trimming were inferred from the DNA itself. This sample comprises about 2 million clones, about 94% of them detected only once. Clones ranked in the top ten supply roughly 1% of the sample.

This clone was observed once. Its cognate antigen has yet to be identified. No base quality information exists; no much larger clone differs at one position. This chain is built from TRBV11-2 and TRBJ1-5; 9 central bases correspond to TRBD1. Specimen: naive CD8+ T cells sorted from blood. The cell subset or site label here, explained by the study, means: CD45RA+CCR7+. The origin of this receptor is a man between 18 and 35 years old in good health. The CDR3 protein: CASSLTGGQNQPQHF. The DNA reads TGTGCCAGCAGCCTCACAGGGGGCCAAAATCAGCCCCAGCATTTT.